One sample yielded the 5 T cell receptor beta chains listed below, sequenced in a study of blood T cells in healthy people across ages (dated by TCRdb to 2013 to 2016). The library was obtained by 5' RACE. A second PCR of roughly 7 to 11 cycles was performed with a sample-barcoded 5' primer and a J-beta primer mix. TCRdb trimmed public reads at Q25 via fastp, called clones via MiXCR and kept in-frame beta chains. CDR3 protein sequences are deduplicated, and each keeps its most common genes and DNA. This sample is represented by 1,800,000 or so distinct CDR3 sequences; around 42% of them were singletons. The top ten hold roughly 23% of the sample. Sequencing input: blood. The receptors were sampled from a human donor in good health.

This chain connects TRBV4-2 to TRBJ1-1; perhaps TRBD1 as D (6 bases). There are 16 residues in the CDR3. Germline-derived CDR1 and CDR2 are LGHNA and YNFKEQ. The V gene lost 1 base and the J gene lost 0 bases, with 12 bases spanning the gap. The CDR3 DNA is TGTGCCAGCAGCCAAGGTGGGGGGCTGGTGAACACTGAAGCTTTCTTT. Its translation is CASSQGGGLVNTEAFF.

The gene calls are TRBV20-1 and TRBJ1-6; D is uncertain. The CDR3 is made up of 14 amino acids. The germline V gene has CDR1 DFQATT and CDR2 SNEGSKA (reference sequence). V was cut by 3 bases and J by 2 bases, with 8 bases left in between. CDR3 residues: CSASALPYNSPLHF. In DNA form, the CDR3 reads TGCAGTGCTAGCGCCCTACCCTATAATTCACCCCTCCACTTT.

Only a few counts were recorded for this clonotype. The chain uses TRBV3-1 and TRBJ2-7, with D uncertain. Looked up from germline, CDR1 is LGHDT and CDR2 is YNNKEL (reference sequence). Trimming removed 3 bases at V and 0 bases at J, with 12 bases between. This CDR3 has 15 amino acids. This CDR3 reads CASSHGSMSSYEQYF. For the CDR3, the DNA is TGTGCCAGCAGCCATGGGTCTATGAGCTCCTACGAGCAGTACTTC.

The chain employs TRBV11-2 and TRBJ2-5; possibly TRBD1 or TRBD2 for D (6 bases each). The V end was cut by 5 bases, the J end by 5 bases, with 15 bases between. The CDR3 spans 14 residues. Per the germline V gene, CDR1 is SGHAT and CDR2 is FQNNGV. CDR3 loop: CASSPRLGGETQYF. The CDR3 DNA is TGTGCCAGCAGCCCTAGACTAGGGGGGGAGACCCAGTACTTC.

The chain has TRBV12-3 or TRBV12-4 and TRBJ2-1; 7 bases map to TRBD1. This CDR3 is 13 amino acids long. The trim removed 6 bases at V and 10 bases at J, leaving 9 bases unmatched. The CDR3 coding sequence is TGTGCCAGCAGGATCCTCCCGGGACAGGAGCAGTTCTTC. It encodes CASRILPGQEQFF.